This T cell receptor beta chain was recorded in a study of shared clonotypes between healthy human individuals. About the study: Donors consisted of two women and three men between 18 and 49.

The repertoire was sequenced with immunoSEQ multiplex PCR; TCRdb's copy has only in-frame clones and lacks some. The table records more than 2 million clones, 80% to 95% of them present only once. This CDR3 is built from 17 residues. Trimming removed 0 bases from V and 4 bases from J; junction bases left unmatched: 11. The germline V gene has CDR1 SGDLS and CDR2 YYNGEE. Regarding the study as a whole: Approximately 4.9% of naive CD4 clonotypes were shared across four donors.

Terminally differentiated effector memory CD45RA+ cells were left out of the naive CD8 fraction, which was CD45RO-negative and positively selected for CCR7. Each of the donors was a healthy adult who was HIV-negative and had not had a recent acute infection or vaccination. A remark on this clone: Its specificity is unknown.

This clonotype was obtained from a man aged 18 to 30 in good health. Some clones in this sample may be carry-over from other donors' samples. Sequenced input: naive CD8+ T cells from PBMCs. The chain links TRBV9 to TRBJ2-3; 7 nucleotides align to TRBD2. This CDR3 is CASSVDGSGIPADTQYF. CDR3 DNA: TGTGCCAGCAGCGTAGACGGAAGCGGGATACCGGCAGATACGCAGTATTTT.